This T cell receptor beta chain was profiled in a study of regulatory and conventional T cells in RAG deficiency. Blood CD4+ CD25-low CD127-high conventional T cells supplied the genomic DNA template. About this clone itself: Its antigen is still unknown.

Study-wide results and limits: Omenn syndrome and CID/AS patients had 85 to 100-fold fewer unique Treg TCR beta sequences, versus roughly 10-fold elsewhere. These Omenn syndrome Treg sorts may hold peripherally activated cells instead.

Germline loops: CDR1 KGHSH, CDR2 LQKENI. V was pared by 2 bases and J by 5 bases, with 9 bases between. This CDR3 has 13 residues. Clones were read by immunoSEQ multiplex PCR, and TCRdb kept only the in-frame ones, dropping some. The data hold roughly 45,000 clones, with 85% to 90% observed a single time. The same data also contributed to another study, on regulatory T cells. Per that paper: The primer mix had 52 TRBV and 13 TRBJ primers. Patient repertoires had restricted TRB V-J pairs and skewed V and J usage, most in Tregs.

The V gene is TRBV18, the J gene TRBJ1-2; D is undetermined. The TCR comes from a human donor in good health. The specimen sequenced was CD4+ effector T cells sorted from blood. The CDR3 protein is CASSPKVVYGYTF. The CDR3 DNA sequence: TGTGCCAGCTCACCAAAGGTAGTTTATGGCTACACCTTC.